The subject of this entry is one TCR beta chain. Its matching antigen is unknown. Deletions cut 0 bases from V and 6 bases from J, with 11 bases between. CDR3 length: 14 amino acids. Germline-derived CDR1 and CDR2 are LGHNA and YSLEER. The PCR ran on 60 Vbeta and 13 Jbeta primers. Method: immunoSEQ multiplex PCR; TCRdb's copy keeps in-frame clones and lacks some. The sample has 150,000 to 200,000 clones; approximately 12% are singletons. These data belong to a study of cytomegalovirus exposure and HLA in healthy donors. General study points: Three CMV-associated chains were confirmed in vitro to be specific for CMV antigens. Reports described diagnosis of cytomegalovirus status by the classifier as highly specific and sensitive.

The TCR originated in a man between 45 and 60 years old in good health and CMV-seropositive. This sequence joins TRBV4-3 and TRBJ1-1; weak D call: TRBD1 (5 bases). Sequencing input: PBMCs. CDR3: CASSQDPRDSEAFF. In DNA form, the CDR3 reads TGCGCCAGCAGCCAAGATCCCAGGGACTCTGAAGCTTTCTTT.